This T cell receptor beta chain originates from a study of CD8+CD57+ T cells in acquired aplastic anemia. The overall study: DNA per sorted CD4+ or CD8+ sample ranged roughly 0.19 to 30 ug, averaging approximately 3.1 ug. Study-level points and caveats: Patients and controls had in common 25 to 30 CD8+ CDR3 sequences. A significant difference in CD8+ Simpson's diversity between patients and controls was not found.

Individuals selected for sequencing had exhibited CD8+CD57+ cell expansion on flow cytometry. Diagnosis of severe acquired aplastic anemia applied to all patients. Of note for this clonotype: The antigen remains undetermined.

Investigators profiled TCR beta VDJ and CDR3 from genomic DNA template. Using its own MiXCR run on the reads, TCRdb lists one record per CDR3 protein. The sample consists of roughly 93,000 distinct CDR3 sequences, less than 75% of them appearing once. Sequencing used sorted CD4+, CD8+, or CD8+CD57+ T cells (not recorded which) from PBMCs. The receptor's source is a human donor with aplastic anemia.

CDR3 protein: CSARPTRGYSNQPQHF. CDR3 nucleotide sequence: TGCAGTGCTAGACCAACGAGGGGTTATAGCAATCAGCCCCAGCATTTT. The chain recombines TRBV20-1 with TRBJ1-5; tentatively, D is TRBD1 (5 bases). V lost 2 bases and J lost 0, with 14 bases in between. The CDR3 covers 16 residues. Germline CDR1 DFQATT, CDR2 SNEGSKA (reference sequence).